The present T cell receptor (beta chain) was sequenced within a study of shared clonotypes between healthy human individuals. Regarding the study as a whole: What limited the represented genetic and exposure-history diversity was the small number of donors.

The germline CDR1 and CDR2 sequences are MDHEN and SYDVKM. This CDR3 is 15 amino acids long. Deletions cut 6 bases from V and 0 bases from J, with 12 bases between. TCRdb keeps only in-frame clones here, not all; method: immunoSEQ multiplex PCR. The sample includes 2 million to 2.5 million clones, over 85% seen only once; the top ten take under 0.45%. This clone has only one observation. Antigen: not known. Free of recent acute infections or vaccinations, the donors were healthy HIV-negative adults. The chain links TRBV28 to TRBJ1-3; possibly TRBD1 for D (6 bases). Sequenced material: naive CD4+ T cells from PBMCs. Specified subset: CD45RA+ positively selected. This receptor was taken from a young man in good health. Some clones in this sample may be carry-over from other donors' samples. CDR3 loop: CASRTGKTSGNTIYF. The CDR3, as DNA: TGTGCCAGCAGAACAGGGAAAACCTCTGGAAACACCATATATTTT.